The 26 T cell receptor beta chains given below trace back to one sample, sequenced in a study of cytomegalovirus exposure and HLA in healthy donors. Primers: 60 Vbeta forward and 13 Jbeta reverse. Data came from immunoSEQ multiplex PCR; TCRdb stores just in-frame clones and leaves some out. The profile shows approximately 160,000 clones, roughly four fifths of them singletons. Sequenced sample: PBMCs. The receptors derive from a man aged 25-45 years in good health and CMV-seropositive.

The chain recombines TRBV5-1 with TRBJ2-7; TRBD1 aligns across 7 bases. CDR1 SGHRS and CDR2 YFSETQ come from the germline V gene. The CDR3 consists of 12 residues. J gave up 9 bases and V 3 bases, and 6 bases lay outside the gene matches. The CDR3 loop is CASSSKGAWQYF. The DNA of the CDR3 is TGCGCCAGCAGCTCAAAGGGGGCTTGGCAGTACTTC.

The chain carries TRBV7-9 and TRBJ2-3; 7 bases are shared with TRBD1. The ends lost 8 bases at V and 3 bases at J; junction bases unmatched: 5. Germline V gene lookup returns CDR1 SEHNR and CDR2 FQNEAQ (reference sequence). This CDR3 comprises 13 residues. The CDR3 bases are TGTGCCAGCGGACAGGTTAGGACAGATACGCAGTATTTT. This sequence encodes CASGQVRTDTQYF.

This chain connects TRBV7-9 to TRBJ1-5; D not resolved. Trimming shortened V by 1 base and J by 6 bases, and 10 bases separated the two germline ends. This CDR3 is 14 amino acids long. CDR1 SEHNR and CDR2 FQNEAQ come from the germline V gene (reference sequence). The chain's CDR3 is CASSLGVSGQPQHF. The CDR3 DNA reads TGTGCCAGCAGCTTAGGGGTGAGCGGTCAGCCCCAGCATTTT.

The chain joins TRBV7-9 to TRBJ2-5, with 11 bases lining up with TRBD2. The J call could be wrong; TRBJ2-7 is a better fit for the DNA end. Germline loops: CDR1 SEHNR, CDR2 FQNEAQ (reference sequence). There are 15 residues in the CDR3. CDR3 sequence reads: CASSLVGLAAYEQYF. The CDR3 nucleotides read TGTGCCAGCAGCTTAGTGGGACTAGCGGCCTACGAGCAGTACTTC.

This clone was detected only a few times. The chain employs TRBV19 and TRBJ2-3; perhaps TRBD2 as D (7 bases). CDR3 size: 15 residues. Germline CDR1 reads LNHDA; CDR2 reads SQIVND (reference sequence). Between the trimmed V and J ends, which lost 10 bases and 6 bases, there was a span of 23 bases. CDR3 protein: CATTAGRGRLDTQYF. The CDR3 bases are TGTGCCACCACGGCTGGGCGGGGGCGTTTGGATACGCAGTATTTT.

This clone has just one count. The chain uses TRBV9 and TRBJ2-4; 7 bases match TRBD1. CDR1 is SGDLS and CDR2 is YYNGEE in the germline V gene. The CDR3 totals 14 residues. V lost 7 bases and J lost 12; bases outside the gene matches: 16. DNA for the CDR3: TGTGCCAGCGCGATTACAGGGGTATCGGACAGTCAGTACTTC. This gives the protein CASAITGVSDSQYF.

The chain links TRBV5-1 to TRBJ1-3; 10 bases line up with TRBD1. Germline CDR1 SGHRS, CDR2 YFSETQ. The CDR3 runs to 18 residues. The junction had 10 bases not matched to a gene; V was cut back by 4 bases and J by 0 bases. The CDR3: CASSPGQGRQSSGNTIYF. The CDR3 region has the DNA TGCGCCAGCAGCCCGGGACAGGGGCGCCAGAGCTCTGGAAACACCATATATTTT.

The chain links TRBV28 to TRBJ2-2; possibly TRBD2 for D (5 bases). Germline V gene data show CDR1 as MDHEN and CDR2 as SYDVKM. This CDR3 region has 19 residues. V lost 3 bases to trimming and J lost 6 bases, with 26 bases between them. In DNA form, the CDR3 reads TGTGCCAGCAGTTTCCCTTCAGACTACATTACCCAAAGGTCCGGGGAGCTGTTTTTT. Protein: CASSFPSDYITQRSGELFF.

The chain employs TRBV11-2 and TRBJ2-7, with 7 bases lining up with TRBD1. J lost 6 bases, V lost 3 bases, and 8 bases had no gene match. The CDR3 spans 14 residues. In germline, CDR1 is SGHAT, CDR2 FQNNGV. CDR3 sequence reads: CASSFDRESSEQYF. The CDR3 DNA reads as TGTGCCAGCAGCTTTGACAGGGAGTCTTCCGAGCAGTACTTC.

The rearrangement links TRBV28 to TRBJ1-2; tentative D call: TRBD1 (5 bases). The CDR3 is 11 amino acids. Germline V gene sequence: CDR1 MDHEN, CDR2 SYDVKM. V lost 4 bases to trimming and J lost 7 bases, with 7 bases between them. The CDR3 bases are TGTGCCAGCAGTTCAGGGTTTGGCTACACCTTC. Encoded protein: CASSSGFGYTF.

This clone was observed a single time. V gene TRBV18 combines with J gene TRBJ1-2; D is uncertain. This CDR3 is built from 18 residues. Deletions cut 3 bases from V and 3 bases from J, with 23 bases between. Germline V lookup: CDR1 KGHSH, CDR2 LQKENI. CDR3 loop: CASSPSSSSLGRDYGYTF. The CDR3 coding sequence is TGTGCCAGCTCACCTTCCTCGTCCAGCCTGGGGAGAGACTATGGCTACACCTTC. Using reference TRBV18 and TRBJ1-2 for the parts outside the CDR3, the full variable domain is NAGVMQNPRHLVRRRGQEARLRCSPMKGHSHVYWYRQLPEEGLKFMVYLQKENIIDESGMPKERFSAEFPKEGPSILRIQQVVRGDSAAYFCASSPSSSSLGRDYGYTFGSGTRLTVV.

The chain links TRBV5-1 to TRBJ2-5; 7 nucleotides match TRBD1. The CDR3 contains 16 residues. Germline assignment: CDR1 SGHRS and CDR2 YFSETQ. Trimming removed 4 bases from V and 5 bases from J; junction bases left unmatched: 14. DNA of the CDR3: TGCGCCAGCAGCCAGGAGGCACAGGGGTCCGGGGAGACCCAGTACTTC. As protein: CASSQEAQGSGETQYF.

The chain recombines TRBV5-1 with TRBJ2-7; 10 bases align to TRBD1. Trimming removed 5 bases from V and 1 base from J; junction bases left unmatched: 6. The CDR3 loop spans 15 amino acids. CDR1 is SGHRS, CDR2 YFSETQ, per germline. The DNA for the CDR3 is TGCGCCAGCAGGGCACCGGGACAGGGGTCCTACGAGCAGTACTTC. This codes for CASRAPGQGSYEQYF.

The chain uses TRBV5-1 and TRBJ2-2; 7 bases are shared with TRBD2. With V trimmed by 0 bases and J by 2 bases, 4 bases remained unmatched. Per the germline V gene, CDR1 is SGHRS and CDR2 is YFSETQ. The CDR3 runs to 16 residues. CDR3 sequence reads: CASSLEPSGNTGELFF. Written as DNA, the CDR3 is TGCGCCAGCAGCTTGGAGCCTAGCGGTAACACCGGGGAGCTGTTTTTT.

The CDR3 coding sequence is TGTGCCAGCAGTTTCCGGGCAGGGGGATACAATGAGCAGTTCTTC. As protein: CASSFRAGGYNEQFF. V usage is TRBV27 and J usage is TRBJ2-1; 7 bases agree with TRBD1. J was trimmed by 4 bases and V by 3 bases; bases with no gene match: 6. Germline values: CDR1 MNHEY, CDR2 SMNVEV (reference sequence). The CDR3 is made up of 15 amino acids.

The CDR3 DNA follows: TGTGCCAGCAGAACCGGGACGGACTATCGCGAGCAGTACTTC. Translated, it gives CASRTGTDYREQYF. The gene calls are TRBV28 and TRBJ2-7; D possibly corresponds to TRBD2 (6 bases). Germline V gene data show CDR1 as MDHEN and CDR2 as SYDVKM. This CDR3 has 14 amino acids. Trimming stripped 6 bases from V and 6 bases from J, with 18 bases between.

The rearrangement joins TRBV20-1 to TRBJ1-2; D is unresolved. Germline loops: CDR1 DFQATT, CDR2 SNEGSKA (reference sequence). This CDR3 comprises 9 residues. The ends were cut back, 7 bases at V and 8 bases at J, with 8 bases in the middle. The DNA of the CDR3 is TGCAGTGGGCTCTCGGGCTACACCTTC. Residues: CSGLSGYTF.

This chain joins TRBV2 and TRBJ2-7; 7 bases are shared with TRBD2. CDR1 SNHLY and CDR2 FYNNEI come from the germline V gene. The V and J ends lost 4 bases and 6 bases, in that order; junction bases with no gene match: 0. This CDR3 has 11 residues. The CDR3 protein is CASSAGGEQYF. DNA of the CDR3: TGTGCCAGCAGTGCGGGGGGCGAGCAGTACTTC.

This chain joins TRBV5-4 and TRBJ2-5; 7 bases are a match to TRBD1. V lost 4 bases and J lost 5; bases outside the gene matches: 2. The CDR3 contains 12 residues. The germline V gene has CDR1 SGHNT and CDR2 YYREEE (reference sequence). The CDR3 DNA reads TGTGCCAGCAGCACGGACAGGGAGACCCAGTACTTC. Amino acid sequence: CASSTDRETQYF. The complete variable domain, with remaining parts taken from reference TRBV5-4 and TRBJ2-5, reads ETGVTQSPTHLIKTRGQQVTLRCSSQSGHNTVSWYQQALGQGPQFIFQYYREEENGRGNFPPRFSGLQFPNYSSELNVNALELDDSALYLCASSTDRETQYFGPGTRLLVL.

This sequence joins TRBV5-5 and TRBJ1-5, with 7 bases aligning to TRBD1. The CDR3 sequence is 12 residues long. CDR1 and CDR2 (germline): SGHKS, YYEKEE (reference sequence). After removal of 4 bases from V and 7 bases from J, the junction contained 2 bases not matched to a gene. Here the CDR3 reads CASSRDRQPQHF. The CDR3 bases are TGTGCCAGCAGCAGGGACAGACAGCCCCAGCATTTT.

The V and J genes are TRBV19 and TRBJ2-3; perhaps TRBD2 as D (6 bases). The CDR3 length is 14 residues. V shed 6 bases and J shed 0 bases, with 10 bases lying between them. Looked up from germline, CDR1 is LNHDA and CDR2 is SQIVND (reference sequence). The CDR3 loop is CASRRDHSTDTQYF. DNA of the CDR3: TGTGCCAGTAGGCGGGACCATAGCACAGATACGCAGTATTTT.

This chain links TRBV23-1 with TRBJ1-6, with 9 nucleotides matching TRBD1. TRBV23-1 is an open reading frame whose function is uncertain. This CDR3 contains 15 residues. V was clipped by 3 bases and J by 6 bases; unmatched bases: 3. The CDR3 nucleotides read TGCGCCAGCAGTCACACGGGACAGGGTAATTCACCCCTCCACTTT. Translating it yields CASSHTGQGNSPLHF.

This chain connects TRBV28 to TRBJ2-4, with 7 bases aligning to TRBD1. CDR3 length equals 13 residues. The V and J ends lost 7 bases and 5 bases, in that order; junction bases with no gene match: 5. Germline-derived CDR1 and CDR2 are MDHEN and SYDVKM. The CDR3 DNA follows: TGTGCCAGCACCGACACAGGGGAAAACATTCAGTACTTC. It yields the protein CASTDTGENIQYF.

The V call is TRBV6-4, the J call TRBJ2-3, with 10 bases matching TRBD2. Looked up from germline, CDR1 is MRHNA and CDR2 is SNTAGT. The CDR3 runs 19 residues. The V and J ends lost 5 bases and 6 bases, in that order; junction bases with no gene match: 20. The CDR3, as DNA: TGTGCCAGCAGTTATAAGCCCACCCAACTAGCGGGACGGGCGGATACGCAGTATTTT. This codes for CASSYKPTQLAGRADTQYF.

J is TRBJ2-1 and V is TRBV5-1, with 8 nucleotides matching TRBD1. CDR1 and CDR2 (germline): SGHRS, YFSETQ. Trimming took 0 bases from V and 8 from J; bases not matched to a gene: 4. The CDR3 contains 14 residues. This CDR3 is CASSLGQGFYEQFF. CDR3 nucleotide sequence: TGCGCCAGCAGCTTGGGACAGGGGTTTTATGAGCAGTTCTTC.

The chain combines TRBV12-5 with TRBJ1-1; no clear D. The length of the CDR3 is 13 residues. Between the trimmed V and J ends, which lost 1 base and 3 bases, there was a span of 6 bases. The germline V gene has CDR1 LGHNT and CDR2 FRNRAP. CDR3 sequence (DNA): TGTGCTAGTGGTTTGGGGAGACACACTGAAGCTTTCTTT. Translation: CASGLGRHTEAFF.